The T cell receptor (beta chain) under discussion was sequenced for a study of CD8 T cells in Susac syndrome. V gave up 5 bases and J gave up 6 bases, with 13 bases separating them. Germline CDR1 is SEHNR and CDR2 is FQNEAQ (reference sequence). This CDR3 spans 13 amino acids. With random hexamers, 0.5 to 1 ug RNA was reverse transcribed. TCR beta CDR3 was amplified by immunoSEQ covering 54 Vbeta and 13 Jbeta. TCRdb passed the immunoSEQ multiplex PCR reads through MiXCR, listing each CDR3 protein once. The sample has 120,000 or so distinct CDR3 sequences, over 90% seen once. The sequenced material came from CD4+ T cells from PBMCs. The receptor comes from a human donor in good health. V is TRBV7-9 and J is TRBJ1-2, with D uncertain. CDR3 loop: CASSHRQTDGYTF. In nucleotides, the CDR3 is TGTGCCAGCAGCCATAGGCAGACCGATGGCTACACCTTC. The full variable domain, with the rest looked up from reference TRBV7-9 and TRBJ1-2, is DTGVSQNPRHKITKRGQNVTFRCDPISEHNRLYWYRQTLGQGPEFLTYFQNEAQLEKSRLLSDRFSAERPKGSFSTLEIQRTEQGDSAMYLCASSHRQTDGYTFGSGTRLTVV.